This T cell receptor (beta chain) was sequenced during a study of blood T cell repertoires in COVID-19. Study overall: Acute-phase and convalescent COVID-19 samples originated in the United States, Italy and Spain. PBMCs, B-cell-depleted T cells, or T cells provided the cDNA or gDNA that made up the material.

For recovered donors of Cohort 3, there were two negative PCRs, clearance, or symptom resolution. In the original processing: Reference gene primer amplification gave nucleated cell count estimates. Produced via immunoSEQ multiplex PCR; TCRdb's table is partial and in-frame only. Clone size and the V and J calls come from that table; the DNA yielded D and trimming. The sample holds about 260,000 clones, 86% seen once. This CDR3 is 17 amino acids long. V was shortened by 1 base and J by 0 bases, with 11 bases between the two germline ends. Germline V CDR1 and CDR2: SGHTS, YDEGEE. This receptor was taken from a woman aged 50 to 65 who had recovered from COVID-19. The rearrangement links TRBV5-8 to TRBJ2-6; tentative D call: TRBD1 (6 bases). Source material: PBMCs or T cells enriched from blood (not recorded which). CDR3 nucleotides: TGTGCCAGCAGCTTGCCGGACAGTAGCTCTGGGGCCAACGTCCTGACTTTC. Translated, it gives CASSLPDSSSGANVLTF.